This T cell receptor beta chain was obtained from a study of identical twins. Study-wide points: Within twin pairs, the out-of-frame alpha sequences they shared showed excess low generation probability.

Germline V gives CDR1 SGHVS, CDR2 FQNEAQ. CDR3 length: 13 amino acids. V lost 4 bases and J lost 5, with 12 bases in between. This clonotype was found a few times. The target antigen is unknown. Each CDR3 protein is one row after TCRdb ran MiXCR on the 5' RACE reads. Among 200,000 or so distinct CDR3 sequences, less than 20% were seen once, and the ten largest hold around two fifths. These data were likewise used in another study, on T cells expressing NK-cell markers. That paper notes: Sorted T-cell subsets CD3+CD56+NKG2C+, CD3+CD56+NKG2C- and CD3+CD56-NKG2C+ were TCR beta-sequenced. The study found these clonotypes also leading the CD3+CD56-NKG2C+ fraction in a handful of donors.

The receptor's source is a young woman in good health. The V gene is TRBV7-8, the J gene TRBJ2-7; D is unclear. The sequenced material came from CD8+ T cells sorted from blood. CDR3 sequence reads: CASSSYRVDEQYF. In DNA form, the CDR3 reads TGTGCCAGCAGCTCATACCGGGTGGACGAGCAGTACTTC.